This TCR beta chain was obtained from a study of tumor-infiltrating lymphocytes in primary liver carcinoma. Overall study: Patients underwent surgical resection for primary liver carcinoma. Both sexes were represented among patients, who were 30 to 69 years old. General study results and limits: Tumor region pairs shared more overlap than did tumor-adjacent and tumor-blood pairs.

CDR3 length: 21 amino acids. The germline CDR1 and CDR2 sequences are MNHEY and SVGAGI. With 5 bases clipped from V and 5 bases from J, the junction kept 23 bases outside the gene matches. RNA isolated from unsorted whole blood supplied the blood RNA, with germline DNA also extracted. Of note for this clonotype: No antigen is known for it.

Total RNA (around 500 ng) served as template for TCR beta cDNA synthesis primed by a constant-region primer. Modified slightly, ARM-PCR produced TCR beta libraries over three nested multiplex PCR rounds. The first two PCR rounds used TRBV1-TRBV30 forward primers with a C-beta reverse primer, nine to eleven cycles each. TCRdb called the multiplex PCR reads again in MiXCR, with one record for every CDR3 protein. This sample has about 350,000 distinct CDR3 sequences, with 65% found just once. This sequence was found in a man in his forties with primary liver carcinoma and hepatitis B virus infection. The sample taken for sequencing was peripheral blood. The chain has TRBV6-5 and TRBJ2-2; TRBD1 agrees at 10 bases. CDR3: CASSTVDRGTGLLVWTGELFF. CDR3 sequence (DNA): TGTGCCAGCAGTACTGTGGACAGGGGGACTGGGTTGTTGGTCTGGACCGGGGAGCTGTTTTTT.